Listed here are 30 T cell receptor beta chains from one sample, sequenced in a study of blood T cell repertoires in COVID-19. Libraries were prepared by immunoSEQ multiplex PCR; TCRdb keeps only in-frame clonotypes and omits some of them. The top ten clones hold 16% of a sample with approximately 77,000 clones, approximately 79% of them seen once. Sample: peripheral blood. These receptors all come from a man in his 70s with active or convalescent COVID-19.

The V gene is TRBV14, the J gene TRBJ2-1; weak D call: TRBD1 (6 bases). The germline V and J ends were trimmed by 4 bases and 6 bases, with 19 bases remaining between them. Germline lookup yields CDR1 SGHDN and CDR2 FVKESK. CDR3 length: 16 residues. The CDR3: CASSPLGAGEGNEQFF. CDR3 in DNA: TGTGCCAGCAGCCCTCTCGGGGCAGGGGAAGGCAATGAGCAGTTCTTC.

This clone has more than one count but fewer than ten. The genes are TRBV5-1 and TRBJ1-4; weak D call: TRBD1 (6 bases). The germline gives CDR1 SGHRS, CDR2 YFSETQ. The CDR3 is 16 amino acids. Trimming removed 3 bases at V and 2 bases at J, with 14 bases between. CDR3 nucleotide sequence: TGCGCCAGCAGCTCCAGACAGGCCGGGACTAATGAAAAACTGTTTTTT. Translation: CASSSRQAGTNEKLFF.

This clone occurred a few times. V is TRBV20-1 and J is TRBJ2-7, with D possibly matching TRBD1 (5 bases). This CDR3 spans 11 amino acids. Germline CDR1 reads DFQATT; CDR2 reads SNEGSKA (reference sequence). With 1 base removed from V and 8 bases from J, the gap between germline ends came to 9 bases. CDR3 sequence reads: CSARVKDKQYF. CDR3 nucleotide sequence: TGCAGTGCTAGAGTAAAGGACAAGCAGTACTTC.

V is TRBV29-1 and J is TRBJ1-2; unclear D gene. The V gene's germline CDR1 is SQVTM and CDR2 ANQGSEA. V lost 4 bases and J 8 bases, leaving 14 bases between the germline ends. The CDR3 covers 12 residues. CDR3 coding DNA: TGCAGCGTTGGTCGGCAGGTAGAGGGCTACACCTTC. This sequence encodes CSVGRQVEGYTF.

The chain carries TRBV2 and TRBJ2-4, with D tentatively TRBD1 (5 bases). CDR3 size: 13 residues. Trimming took off 3 bases at V and 6 bases at J, with 9 bases between the two ends. Germline-derived CDR1 and CDR2 are SNHLY and FYNNEI. As DNA, the CDR3 is TGTGCCAGCAGTGACCAGGGCCGAAACATTCAGTACTTC. This encodes CASSDQGRNIQYF.

CDR3 sequence (DNA): TGCGCCAGCAGCATACAATCCACCCAAGAGACCCAGTACTTC. Protein sequence: CASSIQSTQETQYF. The chain combines TRBV5-1 with TRBJ2-5; D remains unclear. The length of the CDR3 is 14 residues. Between the trimmed V and J ends, which lost 4 bases and 1 base, there was a span of 11 bases. CDR1 is SGHRS and CDR2 is YFSETQ in the germline V gene.

V and J are TRBV5-1 and TRBJ2-3; 8 bases are a match to TRBD1. Looked up from germline, CDR1 is SGHRS and CDR2 is YFSETQ. The CDR3 contains 15 residues. V was pared by 4 bases and J by 4 bases, with 8 bases of the junction left unmatched. The CDR3, as DNA: TGCGCCAGCAGCACCGGACAGGGTGGGCCAGATACGCAGTATTTT. This translates into CASSTGQGGPDTQYF.

The chain carries TRBV5-5 and TRBJ2-3, with TRBD2 matching 9 bases. The J segment lost 3 bases and the V segment lost 1 base, leaving 12 bases of the junction unmatched. CDR1 is SGHKS and CDR2 is YYEKEE in the germline V gene (reference sequence). The CDR3 extends over 18 amino acids. DNA for the CDR3: TGTGCCAGCAGCTTGCGGAATCAAGCGGGGGGATGGACAGATACGCAGTATTTT. This sequence encodes CASSLRNQAGGWTDTQYF.

This clone was recorded once. V gene TRBV9 combines with J gene TRBJ1-3, with 7 bases lining up with TRBD1. The CDR3 runs 14 residues. Trimming took 3 bases from V and 5 from J; bases not matched to a gene: 5. Germline lookup yields CDR1 SGDLS and CDR2 YYNGEE. Here the CDR3 reads CASSDRGARNTIYF. DNA for the CDR3: TGTGCCAGCAGCGACAGGGGAGCAAGAAACACCATATATTTT. Complete variable domain (other parts from reference TRBV9 and TRBJ1-3): DSGVTQTPKHLITATGQRVTLRCSPRSGDLSVYWYQQSLDQGLQFLIQYYNGEERAKGNILERFSAQQFPDLHSELNLSSLELGDSALYFCASSDRGARNTIYFGEGSWLTVV.

This chain connects TRBV5-1 to TRBJ2-7, with TRBD1 identical over 8 bases. Trimming cost V 4 bases and J 2 bases; bases outside gene matches: 5. This CDR3 has 14 amino acids. The germline gives CDR1 SGHRS, CDR2 YFSETQ. CDR3 DNA sequence: TGCGCCAGCAGCCTGACAGGGGTTACCTACGAGCAGTACTTC. It specifies CASSLTGVTYEQYF.

This chain uses TRBV11-2 with TRBJ1-1, with a weak D call TRBD1 (6 bases). Germline V gene sequence: CDR1 SGHAT, CDR2 FQNNGV. The CDR3 sequence is 13 residues long. The ends were cut back, 5 bases at V and 5 bases at J, with 12 bases in the middle. CDR3 nucleotide sequence: TGTGCCAGCAGCAGGACAGAAGGGACTGAAGCTTTCTTT. Its translation is CASSRTEGTEAFF.

The rearrangement joins TRBV7-9 to TRBJ1-4; 7 bases are shared with TRBD1. Germline CDR1 SEHNR, CDR2 FQNEAQ (reference sequence). The CDR3 spans 15 residues. Unmatched junction bases numbered 9, after V lost 5 bases and J lost 6 bases. The CDR3 loop is CASSQATGVDEKLFF. DNA of the CDR3: TGTGCCAGCAGCCAGGCTACAGGGGTGGATGAAAAACTGTTTTTT.

This chain links TRBV5-5 with TRBJ1-2; weak D call: TRBD1 (6 bases). The V and J ends lost 4 bases and 2 bases respectively, with 12 bases between them. This CDR3 region has 14 residues. Germline-derived CDR1 and CDR2 are SGHKS and YYEKEE (reference sequence). For the CDR3, the DNA is TGTGCCAGCAGCCCCTTACAGGGCAACTATGGCTACACCTTC. Its protein product is CASSPLQGNYGYTF.

The J gene is TRBJ1-5, the V gene TRBV3-1 (or the pseudogene TRBV3-2); possible D gene TRBD1, 5 bases. Germline V gene data show CDR1 as LGHDT and CDR2 as YNNKEL (reference sequence). Trimming took 0 bases from V and 9 from J, leaving 12 bases between them. CDR3 length: 14 amino acids. In nucleotides, the CDR3 is TGTGCCAGCAGCCAAGATGGGGCTTTTGGGCCCCAGCATTTT. This encodes CASSQDGAFGPQHF.

The rearrangement uses TRBV18 and TRBJ1-2; TRBD1 might be the D (5 bases). V was shortened by 6 bases and J by 6 bases, with 17 bases between the two germline ends. The CDR3 has 14 amino acids. CDR1 and CDR2 from the germline V gene are KGHSH and LQKENI. The CDR3 DNA is TGTGCCAGCTCCCCTCGGTCGGGGGTAGATGGCTACACCTTC. Translating gives CASSPRSGVDGYTF.

This chain joins TRBV3-1 (or the pseudogene TRBV3-2) and TRBJ1-2; maybe TRBD1 (5 bases). V gave up 1 base and J gave up 7 bases, with 19 bases separating them. The CDR3 spans 16 residues. The germline V gene has CDR1 LGHDT and CDR2 YNNKEL (reference sequence). This CDR3 is CASSQAGHGGGRGYTF. The CDR3 DNA reads TGTGCCAGCAGCCAAGCTGGCCATGGGGGGGGACGTGGCTACACCTTC.

The V gene is TRBV30, the J gene TRBJ1-2; the D gene is possibly TRBD1 (5 bases). V dropped 2 bases and J dropped 3 bases, with 7 bases sitting between them. CDR1 is GTSNPN and CDR2 is SVGIG in the germline V gene (reference sequence). The CDR3 loop spans 12 amino acids. The CDR3 DNA sequence: TGTGCCTGGAGTTTACAGGACTATGGCTACACCTTC. This encodes CAWSLQDYGYTF.

CDR3 coding DNA: TGTGCCAGCAGCCAAGATTTTTATCGTTCTAGCGGTGCTAGCACAGATACGCAGTATTTT. Protein: CASSQDFYRSSGASTDTQYF. The rearrangement uses TRBV3-1 (or the pseudogene TRBV3-2) and TRBJ2-3; TRBD2 aligns across 7 bases. CDR3 length: 20 residues. The trim removed 0 bases at V and 0 bases at J, leaving 15 bases unmatched. CDR1 LGHDT and CDR2 YNNKEL come from the germline V gene (reference sequence).

This chain links TRBV30 with TRBJ1-4; 10 bases fit TRBD1. The trim removed 2 bases at V and 8 bases at J, leaving 8 bases unmatched. CDR3 size: 15 residues. Per germline, CDR1 GTSNPN and CDR2 SVGIG (reference sequence). The DNA of the CDR3 is TGTGCCTGGAGTCCCGGGACAGGGGTCGGGGAAAAACTGTTTTTT. It codes for CAWSPGTGVGEKLFF.

This chain's CDR3 is CAWSDRGAYYNEQFF. CDR3 in DNA: TGTGCCTGGAGTGACCGGGGGGCATATTACAATGAGCAGTTCTTC. The V and J genes are TRBV30 and TRBJ2-1, with D possibly matching TRBD2 (7 bases). Trimming stripped 1 base from V and 4 bases from J, with 14 bases between. The germline V gene has CDR1 GTSNPN and CDR2 SVGIG (reference sequence). CDR3 size: 15 residues.

The V gene is TRBV5-4, the J gene TRBJ2-7; 9 nucleotides agree with TRBD1. The germline CDR1 and CDR2 sequences are SGHNT and YYREEE (reference sequence). This CDR3 spans 14 amino acids. V dropped 5 bases and J dropped 5; count of bases not matched to a gene: 8. The CDR3 coding sequence is TGTGCCAGCAGGCCCCGGGACAGGGCTCACGAGCAGTACTTC. Translated, it gives CASRPRDRAHEQYF.

The V gene is TRBV27, the J gene TRBJ1-2; no clear D gene. The germline V gene has CDR1 MNHEY and CDR2 SMNVEV (reference sequence). Deletions cut 10 bases from V and 4 bases from J, with 16 bases between. This CDR3 comprises 13 residues. In DNA form, the CDR3 reads TGTGCCACCCAGGTCAGGCCTGGCTATGGCTACACCTTC. This gives the protein CATQVRPGYGYTF.

The chain recombines TRBV24-1 with TRBJ1-5; the D gene is possibly TRBD1 (5 bases). This CDR3 has 17 residues. Germline CDR1 and CDR2: KGHDR and SFDVKD. V lost 2 bases, J lost 0 bases, and 13 bases lay in between. CDR3 DNA: TGTGCCACCAGTGATTCCCGACAGATCTCTAGCAATCAGCCCCAGCATTTT. This encodes CATSDSRQISSNQPQHF.

The chain couples TRBV19 to TRBJ2-5; 9 nucleotides align to TRBD1. J was trimmed by 4 bases and V by 1 base; bases with no gene match: 10. Germline V gene data show CDR1 as LNHDA and CDR2 as SQIVND (reference sequence). The CDR3 sequence is 17 residues long. CDR3 region: CASSIAGTGFLGETQYF. DNA for the CDR3: TGTGCCAGTAGTATAGCCGGGACAGGGTTTTTGGGAGAGACCCAGTACTTC.

This clone occurred a few times. This chain connects TRBV30 to TRBJ2-7; D is possibly TRBD1 (5 bases). Germline loops: CDR1 GTSNPN, CDR2 SVGIG (reference sequence). V dropped 7 bases and J dropped 3 bases, with 13 bases sitting between them. CDR3 length: 12 residues. The CDR3 region is CAFSGSLYEQYF. The CDR3 DNA follows: TGTGCCTTCTCAGGGTCCCTCTACGAGCAGTACTTC.

The J gene is TRBJ2-5, the V gene TRBV5-6; 9 bases match TRBD2. The germline V gene has CDR1 SGHDT and CDR2 YYEEEE. This CDR3 is 14 amino acids long. V was pared by 3 bases and J by 4 bases, with 4 bases of the junction left unmatched. The CDR3 nucleotides are TGTGCCAGCAGCTCCACGACTAGCGGAGAGACCCAGTACTTC. Protein: CASSSTTSGETQYF.

The chain links TRBV7-9 to TRBJ2-1, with D possibly being TRBD2 (7 bases). Deletions cut 6 bases from V and 6 bases from J, with 12 bases between. Looked up from germline, CDR1 is SEHNR and CDR2 is FQNEAQ (reference sequence). The CDR3 runs 13 residues. CDR3 sequence (DNA): TGTGCCAGCAGGGGGGGGGCTGGCAATGAGCAGTTCTTC. As protein: CASRGGAGNEQFF.

The V and J genes are TRBV3-1 (or the pseudogene TRBV3-2) and TRBJ1-5, with D possibly TRBD1 on 5 matching bases. In germline, CDR1 is LGHDT, CDR2 YNNKEL (reference sequence). The V and J ends lost 0 bases and 1 base respectively, with 10 bases between them. The CDR3 loop spans 16 amino acids. DNA of the CDR3: TGTGCCAGCAGCCAAGATGGGGGGGTCAGCAATCAGCCCCAGCATTTT. It translates to CASSQDGGVSNQPQHF.

The rearrangement uses TRBV2 and TRBJ2-7, with D perhaps matching TRBD1 (6 bases). The V gene lost 6 bases and the J gene lost 2 bases, with 14 bases spanning the gap. CDR1 and CDR2 from the germline V gene are SNHLY and FYNNEI. CDR3 length: 14 residues. The CDR3: CASSVTGYTYEQYF. The CDR3 nucleotides are TGTGCCAGCAGCGTGACAGGCTACACCTACGAGCAGTACTTC.

The chain recombines TRBV5-4 with TRBJ2-7, with D tentatively TRBD1 (6 bases). The germline V gene has CDR1 SGHNT and CDR2 YYREEE (reference sequence). This CDR3 has 17 amino acids. Trimming removed 3 bases at V and 5 bases at J, with 24 bases between. Here the CDR3 DNA reads TGTGCCAGCAGCTCCCGACCTAAAGGGGGTATAGGAAACGAGCAGTACTTC. Translated, it gives CASSSRPKGGIGNEQYF.